Listed below are T cell receptor beta chains from one sample, sequenced in a study of blood T cells in healthy people across ages. In TCRdb, the 5' RACE reads were re-called with MiXCR into one record per CDR3 protein. The data show some 930,000 distinct CDR3 sequences, roughly 29% seen once. This sample was shared with a second study, whose subject was T cells of mothers and their children.

What was sequenced was blood. These receptors were taken from a woman between 40 and 50 years old in good health. Both conserved end residues are trimmed from each CDR3.

v_gene: TRBV6-6
j_gene: TRBJ2-7
CDR3aa: ASRQGAEEQY

v_gene: TRBV10-3
j_gene: TRBJ2-3
CDR3aa: ASSYVPQGWDTQY

v_gene: TRBV6-4
j_gene: TRBJ1-1
CDR3aa: ASSESPNTETF

v_gene: TRBV24-1
j_gene: TRBJ1-2
CDR3aa: ATSDGTGYT

v_gene: TRBV6-2/TRBV6-3
j_gene: TRBJ2-7
CDR3aa: ASSYSGTFEQY

v_gene: TRBV29-1
j_gene: TRBJ2-7
CDR3aa: SVVLGTGQY

v_gene: TRBV29-1
j_gene: TRBJ1-1
CDR3aa: SVDRVTNTEAF

v_gene: TRBV24-1
j_gene: TRBJ1-5
CDR3aa: ATSDTGQGFNQPQH

v_gene: TRBV7-9
j_gene: TRBJ2-7
CDR3aa: ASSQLATTSYEQY

v_gene: TRBV5-1
j_gene: TRBJ1-2
CDR3aa: ASSSGQGGYGYT

v_gene: TRBV5-1
j_gene: TRBJ2-1
CDR3aa: ASSLAQVSGGAPYNEQF

v_gene: TRBV20-1
j_gene: TRBJ2-7
CDR3aa: SAKPGADEQY

v_gene: TRBV28
j_gene: TRBJ2-7
CDR3aa: ASNLQGREQY

v_gene: TRBV29-1
j_gene: TRBJ2-3
CDR3aa: SGEGLTDTQY

v_gene: TRBV6-2/TRBV6-3
j_gene: TRBJ1-2
CDR3aa: ASSDVDRTQNYGYT

v_gene: TRBV5-1
j_gene: TRBJ2-2
CDR3aa: ASTLGNTGELF

v_gene: TRBV4-3
j_gene: TRBJ2-7
CDR3aa: ASSQDQGGLTYEQY

v_gene: TRBV6-5
j_gene: -
CDR3aa: ASSCQGTRYEQY

v_gene: TRBV9
j_gene: TRBJ2-1
CDR3aa: ASSGPGQGQLTIYNEQF

v_gene: TRBV28
j_gene: TRBJ2-2
CDR3aa: ANSLLGQDGELF

v_gene: TRBV4-3
j_gene: TRBJ1-2
CDR3aa: ASSHYDGTGGYGYT

v_gene: TRBV25-1
j_gene: TRBJ2-1
CDR3aa: ASRATRASGVYNEQF

v_gene: TRBV7-2
j_gene: TRBJ2-3
CDR3aa: ASSLVGTGGTDTQY

v_gene: TRBV29-1
j_gene: TRBJ2-7
CDR3aa: SVLRQHTYEQY

v_gene: TRBV27
j_gene: TRBJ2-4
CDR3aa: ASSFRQGAVIQY

v_gene: TRBV6-2/TRBV6-3
j_gene: TRBJ2-7
CDR3aa: ASSYSGQGTLSSYEQY

v_gene: TRBV12-3/TRBV12-4
j_gene: TRBJ1-5
CDR3aa: ASSPGTVSQPQH

v_gene: TRBV9
j_gene: TRBJ1-2
CDR3aa: ASSVAVWGGSNGYT

v_gene: TRBV7-9
j_gene: TRBJ2-7
CDR3aa: ASSFSTGGYEQY

v_gene: TRBV18
j_gene: -
CDR3aa: ASSPRATTYSYNEQY

v_gene: TRBV20-1
j_gene: TRBJ2-3
CDR3aa: SARDSGPDTQY

v_gene: TRBV7-8
j_gene: TRBJ1-2
CDR3aa: ASSLEGDSLPGYT

v_gene: TRBV20-1
j_gene: TRBJ2-2
CDR3aa: SARDWGDTGELF

v_gene: TRBV12-3/TRBV12-4
j_gene: TRBJ2-7
CDR3aa: ASSWTSGVYEQY

v_gene: TRBV9
j_gene: TRBJ2-1
CDR3aa: ASNPGGDRNSYNEQF

v_gene: TRBV18
j_gene: TRBJ1-5
CDR3aa: ASSPMGVSQPQH

v_gene: TRBV7-3
j_gene: TRBJ2-1
CDR3aa: ASSLKASGPPNEQF

v_gene: TRBV12-3/TRBV12-4
j_gene: TRBJ2-4
CDR3aa: ASRGQGAQVAKNIQY

v_gene: TRBV21-1
j_gene: TRBJ2-3
CDR3aa: ASSKDGPVDASTDTQY

v_gene: TRBV4-3
j_gene: TRBJ2-4
CDR3aa: VSSRDRTVKNIQY

v_gene: TRBV28
j_gene: TRBJ2-3
CDR3aa: ASSTRDGLDTQY